Included here is one T cell receptor beta chain sequence, with context. This sample stems from a study of blood T cells in healthy people across ages. Sample-barcoded 5' priming and a J-beta primer mix drove a second PCR of roughly 6 to 12 cycles. TCRdb processed the 5' RACE reads anew with MiXCR; each CDR3 protein has one entry. This table has approximately 700,000 distinct CDR3 sequences, about 32% appearing once. The clonotype was recovered from a woman older than 75 in good health. The sample comprised blood.

The CDR3, as DNA: TGCGCCAGCAGCCGCAGCGGGGGGGCGTCGGAGACCCAGTACTTC. It encodes CASSRSGGASETQYF. The chain combines TRBV4-1 with TRBJ2-5, with 10 bases matching TRBD2. This CDR3 region has 15 residues. The J segment lost 5 bases and the V segment lost 4 bases, leaving 7 bases of the junction unmatched. CDR1 is MGHRA and CDR2 is YSYEKL in the germline V gene.